These 26 T cell receptor beta chains came from one sample sequenced in a study of T cell responses to AZD1222 COVID-19 vaccine. Profiling relied on immunoSEQ multiplex PCR, and the TCRdb table lists in-frame clones only, not all of them. Of 180,000 or so clones in the sample, 93% were seen once. The sample here was peripheral blood, taken 28 days after the second AZD1222 dose. Source of these receptors: an adult who received the AZD1222 COVID-19 vaccine.

This chain links TRBV10-2 with TRBJ1-2; 7 nucleotides align to TRBD1. CDR3 length equals 15 residues. J was trimmed by 1 base and V by 3 bases; bases with no gene match: 5. CDR1 and CDR2 (germline): WSHSY, SAAADI. The CDR3 sequence: CASSEGDSINYGYTF. DNA for the CDR3: TGCGCCAGCAGTGAAGGGGACAGCATTAACTATGGCTACACCTTC.

The CDR3 region is CASSEGGAFYGYTF. The CDR3 bases are TGTGCCAGCAGTGAGGGAGGGGCCTTCTATGGCTACACCTTC. V gene TRBV27 combines with J gene TRBJ1-2; D possibly corresponds to TRBD1 (5 bases). This CDR3 is built from 14 residues. CDR1 is MNHEY, CDR2 SMNVEV, per germline (reference sequence). V shed 5 bases and J shed 4 bases, with 14 bases lying between them.

V usage is TRBV6-6 and J usage is TRBJ1-1; D unresolved. Trimming stripped 0 bases from V and 3 bases from J, with 5 bases between. CDR1 and CDR2 from the germline V gene are MNHNY and SVGAGI (reference sequence). The CDR3 is made up of 13 amino acids. In DNA, the CDR3 is TGTGCCAGCAGTTACTCGAGAGACACTGAAGCTTTCTTT. Translated: CASSYSRDTEAFF.

The rearrangement uses TRBV5-4 and TRBJ2-7; D ambiguous. V was trimmed by 1 base and J by 5 bases, leaving 16 bases between them. From germline, CDR1 is SGHNT and CDR2 YYREEE (reference sequence). The CDR3 totals 15 residues. Here the CDR3 DNA reads TGTGCCAGCAGCTTGACCCAGATTATTCTCCACGAGCAGTACTTC. Its translation: CASSLTQIILHEQYF.

The chain recombines TRBV11-2 with TRBJ2-1, with a weak D call TRBD2 (5 bases). Trimming pared 1 base from V and 9 bases from J, leaving 16 bases between. The CDR3 is 15 residues long. Germline CDR1 reads SGHAT; CDR2 reads FQNNGV. CDR3 loop: CASSLARTPPLEQFF. The CDR3 coding sequence is TGTGCCAGCAGCTTAGCTCGGACTCCACCCCTTGAGCAGTTCTTC.

This rearrangement joins TRBV3-1 (or the pseudogene TRBV3-2) to TRBJ1-3; D is possibly TRBD1 (5 bases). Germline lookup yields CDR1 LGHDT and CDR2 YNNKEL (reference sequence). V shed 6 bases and J shed 9 bases, with 15 bases lying between them. The CDR3 contains 13 residues. The chain's CDR3 is CASSRDYRGTIYF. The CDR3 bases are TGTGCCAGCAGTCGGGACTACCGGGGCACCATATATTTT.

The J gene is TRBJ1-6, the V gene TRBV7-2, with TRBD1 matching 9 bases. V trimming: 7 bases; J trimming: 6 bases; junction bases outside the gene matches: 4. In germline, CDR1 is SGHTA, CDR2 FQGNSA. The CDR3 length is 14 residues. In DNA form, the CDR3 reads TGTGCCAGCAAGGGACAGGGTATTAATTCACCCCTCCACTTT. Protein product: CASKGQGINSPLHF.

The chain employs TRBV7-9 and TRBJ1-2; D gene unclear. Between the trimmed V and J ends, which lost 2 bases and 7 bases, there was a span of 8 bases. The length of the CDR3 is 12 residues. Per germline, CDR1 SEHNR and CDR2 FQNEAQ (reference sequence). The CDR3 reads CASSLSAGGYTF. CDR3 sequence (DNA): TGTGCCAGCAGCTTATCAGCGGGTGGCTACACCTTC.

This sequence joins TRBV2 and TRBJ1-2; perhaps TRBD1 as D (6 bases). The CDR3 is 13 amino acids. The V end lost 1 base, the J end lost 5 bases, and 8 bases lay between the germline ends. Germline assignment: CDR1 SNHLY and CDR2 FYNNEI. DNA for the CDR3: TGTGCCAGCAGTGAAGGGGGGCAATATGGCTACACCTTC. Residues: CASSEGGQYGYTF.

In the case of this clone: Other DNA sequences within the sample encode an identical CDR3. For the CDR3, the DNA is TGCGCCAGCAGCTTAACAGGGAACACTGAAGCTTTCTTT. This gives the protein CASSLTGNTEAFF. The J gene is TRBJ1-1, the V gene TRBV5-1; D might be TRBD1 (5 bases). Germline V gene lookup returns CDR1 SGHRS and CDR2 YFSETQ. V was trimmed by 2 bases and J by 1 base, leaving 6 bases between them. This CDR3 is 13 amino acids long.

The rearrangement joins TRBV5-1 to TRBJ2-6; possible D gene TRBD1, 6 bases. Germline CDR1 SGHRS, CDR2 YFSETQ. V shed 6 bases and J shed 0 bases, with 10 bases lying between them. The CDR3 extends over 15 amino acids. CDR3 sequence (DNA): TGCGCCAGCAAGATGGACAGCTCTGGGGCCAACGTCCTGACTTTC. This codes for CASKMDSSGANVLTF.

The V call is TRBV5-1, the J call TRBJ1-1; tentatively, D is TRBD1 (6 bases). The CDR3 loop spans 15 amino acids. V lost 3 bases and J lost 0, with 12 bases in between. Germline values: CDR1 SGHRS, CDR2 YFSETQ. The CDR3 region is CASSYPGGLNTEAFF. In nucleotides, the CDR3 is TGCGCCAGCAGCTACCCCGGGGGCCTGAACACTGAAGCTTTCTTT.

This rearrangement joins TRBV7-9 to TRBJ1-6; TRBD1 aligns across 7 bases. V lost 4 bases to trimming and J lost 4 bases; unmatched junction nucleotides: 7. The CDR3 is 16 amino acids. Germline-derived CDR1 and CDR2 are SEHNR and FQNEAQ (reference sequence). The CDR3 DNA follows: TGTGCCAGCAGCTCTCCGCCGGGACAGTATAATTCACCCCTCCACTTT. This codes for CASSSPPGQYNSPLHF.

The V gene is TRBV27, the J gene TRBJ2-5, with D perhaps TRBD1 or TRBD2 (5 bases each). There are 12 residues in the CDR3. Trimming took off 3 bases at V and 5 bases at J, with 7 bases between the two ends. Germline CDR1 MNHEY, CDR2 SMNVEV (reference sequence). The CDR3 loop reads CASSFWGETQYF. The DNA for the CDR3 is TGTGCCAGCAGTTTTTGGGGGGAGACCCAGTACTTC.

The chain recombines TRBV19 with TRBJ1-1; possibly TRBD1 for D (5 bases). Germline CDR1 is LNHDA and CDR2 is SQIVND (reference sequence). CDR3 length: 14 residues. Deletions cut 3 bases from V and 3 bases from J, with 11 bases between. CDR3 coding DNA: TGTGCCAGTAGTATCCTAGGGGCGTACACTGAAGCTTTCTTT. As protein: CASSILGAYTEAFF. Full variable domain (remainder filled in from reference TRBV19 and TRBJ1-1): DGGITQSPKYLFRKEGQNVTLSCEQNLNHDAMYWYRQDPGQGLRLIYYSQIVNDFQKGDIAEGYSVSREKKESFPLTVTSAQKNPTAFYLCASSILGAYTEAFFGQGTRLTVV.

The chain recombines TRBV11-3 with TRBJ1-2, with TRBD1 as a possible D gene (5 bases). Looked up from germline, CDR1 is SGHNT and CDR2 is YENEEA. V dropped 4 bases and J dropped 8 bases, with 23 bases sitting between them. The CDR3 has 16 amino acids. CDR3 amino acids: CASSSHRTRLTFGYTF. DNA for the CDR3: TGTGCCAGCAGCTCACACAGGACAAGGTTAACGTTCGGCTACACCTTC.

The chain carries TRBV15 and TRBJ1-2; 7 bases are a match to TRBD1. Per germline, CDR1 LNHNV and CDR2 YYDKDF (reference sequence). The CDR3 consists of 19 residues. Trimming at V came to 1 base and at J to 9 bases, leaving 23 bases not matched to a gene. The CDR3 DNA reads as TGTGCCACCAGCAGAGCGGGAGGGAGCGGGCGGGGACAGCGTGGGAGCTACACCTTC. Translated: CATSRAGGSGRGQRGSYTF.

The J gene is TRBJ2-3, the V gene TRBV10-2; 11 positions agree with TRBD2. CDR3 length: 19 residues. The trim removed 4 bases at V and 7 bases at J, leaving 19 bases unmatched. Germline CDR1 reads WSHSY; CDR2 reads SAAADI. CDR3 nucleotides: TGCGCCAGCAGTGCCCCCCAATATGGTGTAACTAGCGGGGGATATACGCAGTATTTT. Its protein is CASSAPQYGVTSGGYTQYF.

The sample holds a few counts of this clone. This chain joins TRBV30 and TRBJ1-5; D unclear. In germline, CDR1 is GTSNPN, CDR2 SVGIG (reference sequence). V lost 2 bases and J lost 7, with 15 bases in between. The CDR3 covers 14 residues. This CDR3 reads CAWSHGRESQPQHF. As DNA, the CDR3 is TGTGCCTGGAGTCATGGAAGGGAATCACAGCCCCAGCATTTT.

J is TRBJ2-3 and V is TRBV6-5, with TRBD1 as a possible D gene (6 bases). The length of the CDR3 is 13 residues. The germline V and J ends were trimmed by 6 bases and 11 bases, with 18 bases remaining between them. Looked up from germline, CDR1 is MNHEY and CDR2 is SVGAGI. The DNA for the CDR3 is TGTGCCAGCAGGGTCGACAGGACTCAAGGGCAGTATTTT. The encoded protein is CASRVDRTQGQYF.

The chain has TRBV6-1 and TRBJ2-7; D is ambiguous. The CDR3 runs to 15 residues. V lost 1 base to trimming and J lost 3 bases, with 13 bases between them. Per the germline V gene, CDR1 is MNHNS and CDR2 is SASEGT. The CDR3 DNA reads TGTGCCAGCAGTGAAGTCCCCTCTTCGATCTACGAGCAGTACTTC. As protein: CASSEVPSSIYEQYF.

The rearrangement links TRBV20-1 to TRBJ2-5; 7 bases are a match to TRBD1. The ends lost 3 bases at V and 4 bases at J; junction bases unmatched: 5. The CDR3 runs to 13 residues. The germline V gene encodes CDR1 DFQATT and CDR2 SNEGSKA (reference sequence). The CDR3 protein is CSASGTARETQYF. CDR3 nucleotide sequence: TGCAGTGCTAGTGGGACAGCGAGAGAGACCCAGTACTTC.

V gene TRBV25-1 combines with J gene TRBJ1-1, with D possibly TRBD1 on 6 matching bases. Per germline, CDR1 MGHDK and CDR2 SYGVNS. V was trimmed by 5 bases and J by 6 bases, leaving 16 bases between them. The CDR3 has 14 amino acids. The CDR3 region has the DNA TGTGCCAGCAGTCTCGAGGGGGACACTTCTGAAGCTTTCTTT. This encodes CASSLEGDTSEAFF.

The chain recombines TRBV4-2 with TRBJ1-1; D unresolved. The ends were cut back, 3 bases at V and 0 bases at J, with 11 bases in the middle. The CDR3 has 15 residues. Germline CDR1 and CDR2: LGHNA and YNFKEQ. The CDR3 region has the DNA TGTGCCAGCAGCCATTTAAAAATGATGAACACTGAAGCTTTCTTT. Protein: CASSHLKMMNTEAFF.

V and J are TRBV7-8 and TRBJ2-5; TRBD2 matches at 11 bases. The CDR3 loop spans 16 amino acids. Germline V gene sequence: CDR1 SGHVS, CDR2 FQNEAQ. The V and J ends lost 5 bases and 5 bases, in that order; junction bases with no gene match: 10. CDR3 sequence reads: CASSLSGGARSETQYF. The CDR3 region has the DNA TGTGCCAGCAGCCTTAGCGGGGGGGCGCGGTCGGAGACCCAGTACTTC.

The chain uses TRBV3-1 (or the pseudogene TRBV3-2) and TRBJ2-1; D is unclear. V was shortened by 1 base and J by 5 bases, with 6 bases between the two germline ends. The germline gives CDR1 LGHDT, CDR2 YNNKEL (reference sequence). The length of the CDR3 is 13 residues. CDR3 region: CASSQGWDNEQFF. Written as DNA, the CDR3 is TGTGCCAGCAGCCAAGGATGGGACAATGAGCAGTTCTTC.